Below, one T cell receptor beta chain is given with its context. During active infection, Seattle patients enrolled and were then monitored through disease. This entry is derived from a study of blood T cell repertoires in COVID-19. Looking at the study overall: Acute-phase and convalescent COVID-19 samples originated in the United States, Italy and Spain.

This CDR3 spans 14 amino acids. The V gene's germline CDR1 is KGHSH and CDR2 LQKENI. The germline V and J ends were trimmed by 3 bases and 0 bases, with 7 bases remaining between them. Per the original methods: Reference gene primer amplification gave estimated nucleated cell counts. Generated by immunoSEQ multiplex PCR, the TCRdb table keeps only in-frame clones and is missing some. V and J calls plus clone size are reproduced from that table; the DNA served to infer D and trimming. The profile covers about 420,000 clones, with around nine tenths appearing a single time and 0.65% to 1% taken by the ten largest.

The sequence was obtained from a man in his late teens or twenties with COVID-19, enrolled during active disease. The sample was peripheral blood. This chain links TRBV18 with TRBJ2-3, with D hard to call. The CDR3 sequence is CASSPLPSTDTQYF. CDR3 DNA: TGTGCCAGCTCACCCCTCCCTAGCACAGATACGCAGTATTTT. Drawing the rest from reference TRBV18 and TRBJ2-3, the complete variable domain is NAGVMQNPRHLVRRRGQEARLRCSPMKGHSHVYWYRQLPEEGLKFMVYLQKENIIDESGMPKERFSAEFPKEGPSILRIQQVVRGDSAAYFCASSPLPSTDTQYFGPGTRLTVL.